Listed below are T cell receptor beta chains from one sample, sequenced in a study of blood T cell repertoires in COVID-19. This table comes from immunoSEQ multiplex PCR, and its TCRdb copy is limited to in-frame clones, with some not included. The sample records 200,000 to 300,000 clones, 75% to 90% being singletons. Sequencing input: peripheral blood. Receptors were obtained from a woman in her thirties or forties with acute or convalescent COVID-19. Both conserved end residues are part of each CDR3. D genes are given only for firm matches. The size of a clone is reported for some rows only, either as once, few or many, or as a class for expanded clones.

j_call clone_size d_call v_call cdr3_aa cdr3_nt
TRBJ1-2 . . TRBV5-4 CASSLGWGSVGYTF TGTGCCAGCAGCTTGGGGTGGGGCTCGGTTGGCTACACCTTC
TRBJ1-2 . TRBD1 TRBV11-2 CASSSNRVQGGNTF TGTGCCAGCAGCTCGAACCGGGTCCAGGGGGGCAACACCTTC
TRBJ1-4 . . TRBV6-5 CASRRTEREKLFF TGTGCCTCACGGCGGACAGAGAGGGAAAAACTGTTTTTT
TRBJ2-2 . . TRBV23-1 CASSQWQRAPNTGELFF TGCGCCAGCAGTCAATGGCAGCGGGCACCGAACACCGGGGAGCTGTTTTTT
TRBJ1-1 . . TRBV6-6 CASSYMQSRMNTEAFF TGTGCCAGCAGTTACATGCAGAGCAGGATGAACACTGAAGCTTTCTTT
TRBJ1-2 . TRBD1 TRBV29-1 CSARTGGGVEGYTF TGCAGCGCGCGGACAGGGGGCGGGGTTGAGGGCTACACCTTC
TRBJ1-1 . . TRBV7-3 CASSSFRRDMNTEAFF TGTGCCAGCAGCTCGTTTCGACGGGACATGAACACTGAAGCTTTCTTT
TRBJ1-2 . . TRBV30 CAWTDDRPLGYTF TGTGCCTGGACCGACGACAGGCCTTTAGGCTACACCTTC
TRBJ1-5 . TRBD1 TRBV5-1 CASSSDRGYQPQHF TGCGCCAGCAGCTCGGACAGGGGGTACCAGCCCCAGCATTTT
TRBJ2-2 . . TRBV5-6 CASSLAGGTGELFF TGTGCCAGCAGCTTGGCGGGTGGCACCGGGGAGCTGTTTTTT
TRBJ2-3 . TRBD2 TRBV11-2 CASSPTSGGTDTQYF TGTGCCAGCAGCCCGACTAGCGGGGGCACAGATACGCAGTATTTT
TRBJ1-4 once . TRBV24-1 CATSDPRRGEKLFF TGTGCCACCAGTGATCCCCGACGGGGGGAAAAACTGTTTTTT
TRBJ2-3 . . TRBV28 CASGRSSTDTQYF TGTGCCAGCGGGAGATCTAGCACAGATACGCAGTATTTT
TRBJ1-1 once . TRBV4-1 CASSLGGDTEAFF TGCGCCAGCAGCTTAGGGGGGGACACTGAAGCTTTCTTT
TRBJ1-2 . TRBD1 TRBV9 CASSEPGQGHYGYTF TGTGCCAGCAGCGAACCGGGACAGGGTCACTATGGCTACACCTTC
TRBJ2-3 . TRBD2 TRBV9 CASSETSGGAPDTQYF TGTGCCAGCAGCGAGACTAGCGGGGGGGCCCCAGATACGCAGTATTTT
TRBJ2-3 . TRBD2 TRBV6-4 CASSDSGTSGITDTQYF TGTGCCAGCAGTGATTCCGGGACTAGCGGAATCACAGATACGCAGTATTTT
TRBJ1-5 few . TRBV29-1 CSVLTGYSNQPQHF TGCAGCGTCTTGACAGGCTATAGCAATCAGCCCCAGCATTTT
TRBJ1-2 . TRBD1 TRBV6-5 CASHKGTDYGYTF TGTGCCAGCCATAAAGGGACAGACTATGGCTACACCTTC
TRBJ1-2 . TRBD1 TRBV6-6 CASSYRQGALFHGYTF TGTGCCAGCAGTTATCGTCAGGGGGCGCTTTTCCATGGCTACACCTTC
TRBJ1-6 . . TRBV2 CASRDTGTAINSPLHF TGTGCCAGCAGAGACACAGGGACCGCTATAAATTCACCCCTCCACTTT
TRBJ2-2 . TRBD2 TRBV5-1 CASTFSSGGSGELFF TGCGCCAGCACCTTCTCGTCGGGAGGGTCCGGGGAGCTGTTTTTT
TRBJ1-2 few . TRBV5-6 CASSLHYGYTF TGTGCCAGCAGCTTGCATTATGGCTACACCTTC
TRBJ2-2 . TRBD1 TRBV30 CAWGQGTGELFF TGTGCCTGGGGACAGGGTACCGGGGAGCTGTTTTTT
TRBJ1-6 . . TRBV21-1 CASSKELTVNSPLHF TGTGCCAGCAGCAAAGAGTTGACAGTAAATTCACCCCTCCACTTT
TRBJ1-4 . TRBD1 TRBV7-8 CASSLAQLGRQGQGTNEKLFF TGTGCCAGCAGCTTAGCGCAGCTGGGGAGACAGGGGCAAGGAACTAATGAAAAACTGTTTTTT
TRBJ1-2 . . TRBV4-2 CASSQDTQGVYGYTF TGTGCCAGCAGCCAAGATACCCAGGGCGTCTATGGCTACACCTTC
TRBJ2-4 . . TRBV4-1 CASSQEDGTLAKNIQYF TGCGCCAGCAGCCAAGAGGACGGGACTCTAGCCAAAAACATTCAGTACTTC
TRBJ1-5 . . TRBV7-6 CASSLVRRRYQPQHF TGTGCCAGCAGCTTAGTCCGTAGGAGGTATCAGCCCCAGCATTTT
TRBJ2-3 few . TRBV7-3 CASSQGGYPDTQYF TGTGCCAGCAGCCAGGGGGGATACCCAGATACGCAGTATTTT
TRBJ2-5 . TRBD1 TRBV6-6 CASSYRSSATGGPRETQYF TGTGCCAGCAGCTATAGATCCTCCGCGACAGGGGGGCCTCGGGAGACCCAGTACTTC
TRBJ1-1 . . TRBV5-6 CASSLEAAETEAFF TGTGCCAGCAGCTTGGAGGCGGCCGAGACTGAAGCTTTCTTT
TRBJ1-5 . . TRBV19 CASNSPANSNQPQHF TGTGCCAGTAATTCGCCAGCGAATAGCAATCAGCCCCAGCATTTT
TRBJ1-5 few . TRBV15 CATSRDQRSGESNQPQHF TGTGCCACCAGCAGAGATCAACGGTCGGGGGAGAGCAATCAGCCCCAGCATTTT
TRBJ1-2 . . TRBV5-4 CASSWGQNYGYTF TGTGCCAGCAGCTGGGGCCAAAACTATGGCTACACCTTC
TRBJ1-2 . . TRBV27 CASSLAAGAGGYTF TGTGCCAGCAGTTTAGCGGCGGGGGCGGGTGGCTACACCTTC
TRBJ1-6 few TRBD1 TRBV4-1 CASSQGQAVDSPLHF TGCGCCAGCAGCCAGGGACAGGCCGTTGATTCACCCCTCCACTTT
TRBJ1-2 . . TRBV4-1 CASSQVGGRSNYGYTF TGCGCCAGCAGCCAAGTGGGAGGCAGGTCTAACTATGGCTACACCTTC
TRBJ2-3 . . TRBV5-1 CASRGQGLTDTQYF TGCGCCAGCAGAGGGCAGGGGCTCACAGATACGCAGTATTTT
TRBJ1-2 . TRBD1 TRBV9 CASSSRTGAYGYTF TGTGCCAGCAGCTCACGGACAGGGGCCTATGGCTACACCTTC
TRBJ1-5 . TRBD1 TRBV19 CASSSPDRVDHQPQHF TGTGCCAGTAGTAGCCCGGACAGGGTAGATCATCAGCCCCAGCATTTT
TRBJ2-5 . TRBD2 TRBV30 CAWSGVGPGGTQYF TGTGCCTGGAGTGGGGTCGGGCCGGGAGGGACCCAGTACTTC
TRBJ1-1 . TRBD1 TRBV5-1 CASTWTGGGLNTEAFF TGCGCCAGCACCTGGACAGGGGGCGGATTAAACACTGAAGCTTTCTTT
TRBJ2-1 . TRBD2 TRBV3-1/TRBV3-2 CASSQLAGARDEQFF TGTGCCAGCAGCCAACTAGCGGGGGCGAGGGATGAGCAGTTCTTC
TRBJ1-2 once TRBD1 TRBV29-1 CSARLGQALKEGYTF TGCAGCGCCAGACTGGGACAGGCACTAAAGGAAGGCTACACCTTC
TRBJ2-3 . TRBD2 TRBV18 CASSLSGGAADTQYF TGTGCCAGCTCACTTAGCGGGGGGGCCGCAGATACGCAGTATTTT
TRBJ2-1 . . TRBV12-3/TRBV12-4 CASSRDSYNEQFF TGTGCCAGCAGTCGGGACTCCTACAATGAGCAGTTCTTC
TRBJ2-3 . . TRBV24-1 CATSDNRAGEDTQYF TGTGCCACCAGTGATAACCGGGCCGGGGAAGATACGCAGTATTTT
TRBJ2-4 . . TRBV2 CASTGVKNIQYF TGTGCCAGCACAGGGGTCAAAAACATTCAGTACTTC
TRBJ2-1 . . TRBV24-1 CATSDRLGDEQFF TGTGCCACCAGTGACCGCCTAGGAGATGAGCAGTTCTTC
TRBJ1-2 . . TRBV10-3 CATDDSVGGGYTF TGTGCCACCGATGACTCCGTCGGGGGGGGCTACACCTTC
TRBJ1-2 . TRBD1 TRBV2 CASSPGTAGNGGYTF TGTGCCAGCAGCCCAGGGACAGCCGGTAACGGCGGCTACACCTTC